This T cell receptor beta chain derives from a study of T cells in pancreatic ductal adenocarcinoma. Study-wide results and limits: Comparisons of tumor and blood clonality may show falsely lower tumor diversity.

Surgery without prior neoadjuvant therapy was the treatment of the selected pancreatic ductal adenocarcinoma patients. The CDR3 length is 15 residues. Germline loops: CDR1 SGHNT, CDR2 YYREEE (reference sequence). The J segment lost 2 bases and the V segment lost 4 bases, leaving 4 bases of the junction unmatched. The protocol was immunoSEQ multiplex PCR, while the TCRdb copy is restricted to in-frame clones and leaves out a portion. The sample includes about 97,000 clones, about 95% of them seen just once. Note on this clone: Its antigen is unknown.

Sequencing used PBMCs. The chain joins TRBV5-4 to TRBJ2-1; 9 positions agree with TRBD1. The TCR sequence derives from a human donor with pancreatic ductal adenocarcinoma. CDR3 amino acids: CASSLGQGPYNEQFF. The CDR3 DNA is TGTGCCAGCAGCCTGGGACAGGGTCCCTACAATGAGCAGTTCTTC.